The entry below describes one TCR beta chain. The antigen remains undetermined. This sample was included in a study of cytomegalovirus exposure and HLA in healthy donors. Findings and limits, study-wide: Across all donors, roughly uniform sequencing depth was an assumption of the presence/absence analyses. Judged likely to be a sequencing artifact was a cluster of highly shared sequence variants.

With 60 Vbeta and 13 Jbeta primers, the PCR was carried out. Produced via immunoSEQ multiplex PCR; TCRdb's table is partial and in-frame only. The table shows more than 85,000 clones, with around 86% occurring only once. Germline CDR1 and CDR2: MNHEY and SVGAGI. V lost 6 bases and J lost 7, with 15 bases in between. CDR3 size: 13 residues. Sequenced: PBMCs. The receptor's source is a man aged 35-49 years in good health and CMV-seronegative. The chain joins TRBV6-5 to TRBJ1-2, with TRBD1 as a possible D gene (6 bases). CDR3 in DNA: TGTGCCAGCAGATCCGGGACACCTCTTGGCTACACCTTC. Translating it yields CASRSGTPLGYTF.